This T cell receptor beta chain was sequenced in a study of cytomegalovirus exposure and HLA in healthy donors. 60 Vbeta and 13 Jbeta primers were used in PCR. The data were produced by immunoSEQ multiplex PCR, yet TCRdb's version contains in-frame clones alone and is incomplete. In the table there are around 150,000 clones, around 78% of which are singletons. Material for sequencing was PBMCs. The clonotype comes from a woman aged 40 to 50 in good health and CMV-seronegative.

DNA for the CDR3: TGTGCCAGTTCAAACAGGGGGCGATCAGATACGCAGTATTTT. Translating gives CASSNRGRSDTQYF. This rearrangement joins TRBV19 to TRBJ2-3; TRBD1 agrees at 9 bases. Per germline, CDR1 LNHDA and CDR2 SQIVND (reference sequence). This CDR3 comprises 14 residues. V lost 8 bases and J lost 4; bases outside the gene matches: 7.